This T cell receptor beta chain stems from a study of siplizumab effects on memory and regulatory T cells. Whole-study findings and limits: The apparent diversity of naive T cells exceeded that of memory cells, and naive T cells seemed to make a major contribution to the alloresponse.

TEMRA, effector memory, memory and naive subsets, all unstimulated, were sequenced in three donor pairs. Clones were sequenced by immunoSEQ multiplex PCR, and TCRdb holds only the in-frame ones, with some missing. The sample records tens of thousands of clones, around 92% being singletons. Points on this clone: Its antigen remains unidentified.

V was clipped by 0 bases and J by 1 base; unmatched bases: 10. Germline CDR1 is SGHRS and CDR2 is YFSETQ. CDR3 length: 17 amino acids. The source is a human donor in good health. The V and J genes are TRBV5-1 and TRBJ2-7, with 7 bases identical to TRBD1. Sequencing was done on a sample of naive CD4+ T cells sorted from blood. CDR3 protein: CASSLGSIWTGSYEQYF. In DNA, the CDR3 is TGCGCCAGCAGCTTGGGTTCAATCTGGACAGGATCCTACGAGCAGTACTTC.